This entry features one TCR beta chain sequence. Next came a second PCR, run for roughly 6 to 11 cycles, which used a sample-barcoded 5' primer along with a J-beta primer mix. TCRdb recomputed calls from the 5' RACE reads with MiXCR, one row per CDR3 protein. The repertoire holds some 560,000 distinct CDR3 sequences, with roughly a quarter as singletons. This sample was taken from a study of blood T cells in healthy people across ages. The germline gives CDR1 SNHLY, CDR2 FYNNEI. V was pared by 7 bases and J by 6 bases, with 21 bases between. There are 15 residues in the CDR3. These data were also reused for a study on T cells of mothers and their children.

What was sequenced was blood. The V call is TRBV2, the J call TRBJ1-2; tentative D call: TRBD1 (5 bases). The clonotype was recovered from a boy under 10 years old in good health. The CDR3 bases are TGTGCCAGCAACTATGAAGACATTTTCAGGGATGGCTACACCTTC. Amino acid sequence: CASNYEDIFRDGYTF.